This TCR beta chain came from a study of blood T cells in healthy people across ages. Study-wide results and limits: Per million T cells, the diversity of TCR beta decreased roughly linearly as age advanced. Long-lived donors exceeded aged donors in naive CD4+ cells and diversity.

The CDR3 is 15 amino acids. Per the germline V gene, CDR1 is MNHEY and CDR2 is SVGAGI. V was pared by 6 bases and J by 4 bases, with 11 bases of the junction left unmatched. This clonotype came up many times. Its antigen is undetermined. Combining a sample-barcoded 5' primer with a J-beta primer mix, a second PCR ran for roughly 6 to 11 cycles. CDR3-containing paired-end reads numbered at least 2.5 million in each sample. In TCRdb, the 5' RACE reads were re-called with MiXCR into one record per CDR3 protein. The sample shows 540,000 or so distinct CDR3 sequences, 27% of them seen only once. Individuals who donated were healthy Caucasians from Russia aged about 6 to 90.

Sequences were obtained from blood. The chain couples TRBV6-5 to TRBJ1-2, with 7 bases identical to TRBD1. The sequence was obtained from a woman aged 70-85 years in good health. The CDR3 spells CASSPRGGGFYGYTF. The CDR3 region has the DNA TGTGCCAGCAGCCCTCGGGGAGGGGGCTTCTATGGCTACACCTTC.